This T cell receptor (beta chain) was captured by sequencing in a study of response to subunit inactivated influenza vaccine. Points from the study as a whole: Only a handful of new T cells, the authors suggested, are recruited with each seasonal influenza vaccination.

This clonotype was picked up many times. Its specificity is not known. Each CDR3 protein is one row after TCRdb ran MiXCR on the RT-PCR reads. The sample lists hundreds of thousands of distinct CDR3 sequences, 6% to 9% seen once, with under 15% in the top ten. Sequencing was performed on PBMCs from blood, taken about 23 months after vaccination. This clonotype was obtained from a man aged 50-75 years who received an inactivated influenza vaccine.

CDR3 residues: CATSDLLDRGQMDETQYF. The CDR3 DNA reads TGTGCCACCAGTGATTTGCTGGACAGGGGGCAAATGGATGAGACCCAGTACTTC. V is TRBV24-1 and J is TRBJ2-5; 11 nucleotides match TRBD1. The CDR3 consists of 18 residues. Germline trimming cut 0 bases from V and 5 bases from J; bases unmatched to any gene: 10. Germline-derived CDR1 and CDR2 are KGHDR and SFDVKD.